This paragraph reports one T cell receptor beta chain. What it binds is not known. The data belong to a study of CD8 T cells in Susac syndrome. Study findings and constraints: By the study's own acknowledgment, its TCR sequencing and HLA analysis included relatively few individuals.

CD8+ and CD4+ T cells circulating in blood were sequenced for TCR beta. TEMRA cells were FACS-enriched, while CD8+ and CD4+ T cells were negatively isolated. The authors reverse transcribed 0.5 to 1 ug RNA with random hexamers. immunoSEQ multiplex PCR amplified TCR beta CDR3 across 54 Vbeta, 13 Jbeta. Each CDR3 protein gets one entry after TCRdb re-called the immunoSEQ multiplex PCR reads with MiXCR. This sample has roughly 130,000 distinct CDR3 sequences, with roughly 95% found just once. The sequenced sample consisted of CD4+ T cells from PBMCs. This clonotype was sampled from a human donor in good health.

CDR3 sequence (DNA): TGTGCCAGCAGCGGTACAGGGTTCACTGAAGCTTTCTTT. It is translated as CASSGTGFTEAFF. V and J are TRBV7-9 and TRBJ1-1, with D maybe TRBD1 (6 bases). CDR1 is SEHNR and CDR2 is FQNEAQ in the germline V gene (reference sequence). The CDR3 spans 13 residues. With 5 bases removed from V and 4 bases from J, the gap between germline ends came to 11 bases.